This TCR beta chain was observed in a study of T cells in Graves' hyperthyroidism and ophthalmopathy. Study-level results: In the blood, most expanded thyroid clonotypes above 0.001 appeared as well.

CDR1 is MNHNS and CDR2 is SASEGT in the germline V gene. The V and J ends lost 8 bases and 6 bases respectively, with 14 bases between them. The CDR3 is 13 amino acids. Graves' hyperthyroidism showing no ophthalmopathy progression within 18 months was considered stable. Disease duration under 2 months; hyperthyroidism patients were aged 18 to 65. Authors of the study amplified TCR beta CDR3 regions from RNA transcripts. HTBI primers were employed in a first-round RT-PCR of the TCR CDR3. One entry per CDR3 protein results from TCRdb running MiXCR on the multiplex PCR reads. The table lists roughly 580,000 distinct CDR3 sequences, just over 45% of them singletons. This clonotype appeared a few times. Its antigen remains unknown.

The chain couples TRBV6-1 to TRBJ1-5; tentative D call: TRBD1 (5 bases). Sequenced material: peripheral blood or thyroid tissue (not recorded which). This clonotype originated in a woman aged 18-29 years with Graves' hyperthyroidism. In DNA, the CDR3 is TGTGCCAGCGGGGGGTTGGGGGGTCAGCCCCAGCATTTT. Amino acid sequence: CASGGLGGQPQHF.